This T cell receptor beta chain stems from a study of shared clonotypes between healthy human individuals. Regarding the study as a whole: Enrolling few donors narrowed the genetic and exposure-history diversity that was represented. Compared with clonotypes that all four donors shared, non-shared clonotypes had lower generation probabilities.

The CDR3 has 9 residues. Germline loops: CDR1 ENHRY, CDR2 SYGVKD. Original data processing: Filtering differed for immunoSEQ, which gave only junction sequences without quality scores. TCRdb's copy holds only in-frame clones and misses some; the assay was immunoSEQ multiplex PCR. Clone size and V and J calls were adopted from that table, with D and trimming inferred from the DNA. The sample holds more than 2 million clones, 93% seen once. This clone was seen a few times. What it recognizes is unknown. Sequence at one end of the junction differs from germline and may be a read error. The naive CD8 fraction comprised CD45RO-negative cells positively selected for CCR7 and excluded terminally differentiated effector memory CD45RA+ cells. Recent vaccinations or acute infections were absent in the healthy HIV-negative adult donors.

The V gene is TRBV10-3, the J gene TRBJ1-2, with D unresolved. This receptor was taken from a man younger than 35 in good health. Some clones in this sample may be carry-over from other donors' samples. Specimen: naive CD8+ T cells from PBMCs. In DNA form, the CDR3 reads TGTGCCATCAGCCCCCCCCTCTCCTTC. Translating it yields CAISPPLSF.